Listed below are T cell receptor beta chains from one sample, sequenced in a study of T and B cells in COVID-19 patients. TCRdb itself ran the multiplex PCR reads through MiXCR, one entry per CDR3 protein. The table has roughly 21,000 distinct CDR3 sequences, more than 30% seen once. The sequencing sample was made of blood. These TCRs come from a human donor who had recovered from COVID-19. Both conserved end residues are part of each CDR3. D genes are given only for firm matches. The size entry is marked missing in some rows and otherwise reads once, few, many or a size class.

d_gene	v_gene	j_gene	abundance	CDR3nt	CDR3aa
-	TRBV6-5	TRBJ2-5	many	TGTGCCAGCTTCGAGGGGCAACTGGGGTCCCAGTACTTC	CASFEGQLGSQYF
-	TRBV5-4	TRBJ1-2	-	TGTGCCAGCAGCTGGATGGACGGCGCTAACTATGGCTACACCTTC	CASSWMDGANYGYTF
-	TRBV6-5	TRBJ2-3	-	TGTGCCTCAGCCCTTGAGGGCACAGATACGCAGTATTTT	CASALEGTDTQYF
-	TRBV12-3/TRBV12-4	TRBJ2-7	few	TGTGCCAGCAGTTTTTGGATCTTAGCGACCGAGCAGTACTTC	CASSFWILATEQYF
TRBD1	TRBV5-5	TRBJ2-7	-	TGTGCCAGCAGCCGACAGGGAAGAGTCTACGAGCAGTACTTC	CASSRQGRVYEQYF
-	TRBV19	TRBJ2-4	few	TGTGCCAGTAGATCGGACCACGTAGACAAAAACATTCAGTACTTC	CASRSDHVDKNIQYF
-	TRBV19	TRBJ2-6	medium-sized	TGTGCCACCCGGAGCTCTGGGGCCAACGTCCTGACTTTC	CATRSSGANVLTF
TRBD1	TRBV24-1	TRBJ2-1	-	TGTGCCACAGCCGGGACAGGGGGTTACAATGAGCAGTTCTTC	CATAGTGGYNEQFF
-	TRBV5-1	TRBJ2-1	-	TGCGCCAGCAGCTTGGAGGGTCCGGGGTACAATGAGCAGTTCTTC	CASSLEGPGYNEQFF
TRBD1	TRBV30	TRBJ2-7	medium-sized	TGTGCCTGGAGTCTCGGGACAGGGACCTACGAGCAGTACTTC	CAWSLGTGTYEQYF
-	TRBV5-4	TRBJ2-7	many	TGTGCCAGCAGCCCCGTGACTAGAACGGGTGAGCAGTACTTC	CASSPVTRTGEQYF
-	TRBV6-1	TRBJ2-1	many	TGTGCCAGCCCTGGGTCATACAATGAGCAGTTCTTC	CASPGSYNEQFF
-	TRBV24-1	TRBJ2-3	many	TGTGCCACCAGTGACTCCGGGGCCAATCAAGGTACGCAGTATTTT	CATSDSGANQGTQYF
TRBD2	TRBV5-4	TRBJ2-3	many	TGTGCCAGCAGCTTGGACGTAGCGGGGGGTACAGATACGCAGTATTTT	CASSLDVAGGTDTQYF
-	TRBV11-3	TRBJ2-3	-	TGTGCCAGCAGCTTAGGATGGAGCACAGATACGCAGTATTTT	CASSLGWSTDTQYF
TRBD2	TRBV12-3/TRBV12-4	TRBJ2-3	many	TGTGCCAGCGGCCTAGCGGGGGGCACAGATACGCAGTATTTT	CASGLAGGTDTQYF
-	TRBV6-5	TRBJ1-3	many	TGTGCCAGCTGGGCCGGCTCTGGAAACACCATATATTTT	CASWAGSGNTIYF
-	TRBV15	TRBJ2-7	many	TGTGCCACCAGCAGAGATGCGCAGGCGTACGAGCAGTACTTC	CATSRDAQAYEQYF
TRBD1	TRBV29-1	TRBJ1-1	medium-sized	TGCAGCGTCCAGGGGGCGGACACTGAAGCTTTCTTT	CSVQGADTEAFF
-	TRBV19	TRBJ2-1	medium-sized	TGTGCCAGTAGTAACCATGAGGGCTCCACTCGGTTCTTC	CASSNHEGSTRFF
-	TRBV20-1	TRBJ1-2	-	TGCAGTGCTAGCCGCACAGGGAACTATGGCTACACCTTC	CSASRTGNYGYTF
-	TRBV18	TRBJ2-5	many	TGTGCCAGCTCACCATCCGATGAGACCCAGTACTTC	CASSPSDETQYF
TRBD1	TRBV11-3	TRBJ2-5	medium-sized	TGTGCCAGCAGCCGGACAGGGGTCCAAGAGACCCAGTACTTC	CASSRTGVQETQYF
-	TRBV11-3	TRBJ1-3	many	TGTGCCAGCAGCCTAGACAGCTCTGGAAACACCATATATTTT	CASSLDSSGNTIYF
-	TRBV5-1	TRBJ1-4	-	TGCGCCAGCAGCTTCCCGGGGGAGGAAAAACTGTTTTTT	CASSFPGEEKLFF
TRBD1	TRBV7-2	TRBJ1-2	few	TGTGCCAGCAGCACGGGACAGGGGAACTATGGCTACACCTTC	CASSTGQGNYGYTF
TRBD2	TRBV11-3	TRBJ2-5	-	TGTGCCAGCAGCCCGGGACTAGCGGGGGCGAACCAAGAGACCCAGTACTTC	CASSPGLAGANQETQYF
-	TRBV12-3/TRBV12-4	TRBJ2-1	many	TGTGCCAGCAGTTCAGGAGCGGCCTCCTACAATGAGCAGTTCTTC	CASSSGAASYNEQFF
-	TRBV12-3/TRBV12-4	TRBJ2-3	few	TGTGCCAGCAGTTTAAGAGATACGCAGTATTTT	CASSLRDTQYF
-	TRBV6-6	TRBJ1-1	few	TGTGCCAGCAGTAGGGGCAGGAACACTGAAGCTTTCTTT	CASSRGRNTEAFF
TRBD1	TRBV11-3	TRBJ2-3	-	TGTGCCAGCAGCCCCGGGACAGTTATCACAGATACGCAGTATTTT	CASSPGTVITDTQYF
-	TRBV29-1	TRBJ2-5	medium-sized	TGCAGCGATCAATGGGGGGAAGAGACCCAGTACTTC	CSDQWGEETQYF
-	TRBV12-3/TRBV12-4	TRBJ1-6	-	TGTGCCAGCAGCCCCAGGGCGGGGGAGGACTCACCCCTCCACTTT	CASSPRAGEDSPLHF
TRBD1	TRBV19	TRBJ1-5	-	TGTGCCAGTAGTCTAGGGACAGTTAGCAATCAGCCCCAGCATTTT	CASSLGTVSNQPQHF
-	TRBV28	TRBJ1-6	-	TGTGCCAGCAATCAACCGGGACTCGCCTATAATTCACCCCTCCACTTT	CASNQPGLAYNSPLHF
TRBD2	TRBV6-5	TRBJ2-7	medium-sized	TGTGCCAGCGGGAGGGAGCGGGGCTACGAGCAGTACTTC	CASGRERGYEQYF
TRBD1	TRBV5-4	TRBJ2-3	-	TGTGCCAGCACCCCGGACAGGGGGGGCACAGATACGCAGTATTTT	CASTPDRGGTDTQYF
-	TRBV20-1	TRBJ2-5	-	TGCAGTGCTAGAGATCAGGGAGTCGGGGGGCTAGAGACCCAGTACTTC	CSARDQGVGGLETQYF
-	TRBV12-3/TRBV12-4	TRBJ2-5	few	TGTGCCAGCAGCCTTCAGGGGCCCCAGTACTTC	CASSLQGPQYF
TRBD2	TRBV5-6	TRBJ2-5	medium-sized	TGTGCCAGCAGTCACATAGCGGGGGAAGAGACCCAGTACTTC	CASSHIAGEETQYF
TRBD2	TRBV15	TRBJ2-5	many	TGTGCCACCAGGCTGGGACTAGCGGAAGAGACCCAGTACTTC	CATRLGLAEETQYF
-	TRBV5-1	TRBJ2-1	-	TGCGCCAGCAGCTTGGACTTTTCATACAATGAGCAGTTCTTC	CASSLDFSYNEQFF
-	TRBV5-1	TRBJ2-3	few	TGCGCCAGCAGCTTAAATCGTCGTACGCAGTATTTT	CASSLNRRTQYF
-	TRBV20-1	TRBJ2-3	few	TGCAGTGCTAGTGGACCTGCAGATACGCAGTATTTT	CSASGPADTQYF